This T cell receptor (beta chain) was sequenced for a study of technical replicates of blood from a few donors. Produced via immunoSEQ multiplex PCR; TCRdb's table is partial and in-frame only. The sample records about 71,000 clones, about 96% being singletons. Sequences were obtained from T cells isolated from PBMCs. This receptor was obtained from a human donor in good health.

CDR3 sequence reads: CASSIGLTLTDTQYF. In DNA form, the CDR3 reads TGTGCCAGTAGTATTGGCCTCACCCTCACAGATACGCAGTATTTT. The chain uses TRBV19 and TRBJ2-3; D unresolved. The germline V and J ends were trimmed by 3 bases and 2 bases, with 12 bases remaining between them. CDR3 length: 15 amino acids. Germline CDR1 and CDR2: LNHDA and SQIVND (reference sequence). Full variable domain (remainder filled in from reference TRBV19 and TRBJ2-3): DGGITQSPKYLFRKEGQNVTLSCEQNLNHDAMYWYRQDPGQGLRLIYYSQIVNDFQKGDIAEGYSVSREKKESFPLTVTSAQKNPTAFYLCASSIGLTLTDTQYFGPGTRLTVL.